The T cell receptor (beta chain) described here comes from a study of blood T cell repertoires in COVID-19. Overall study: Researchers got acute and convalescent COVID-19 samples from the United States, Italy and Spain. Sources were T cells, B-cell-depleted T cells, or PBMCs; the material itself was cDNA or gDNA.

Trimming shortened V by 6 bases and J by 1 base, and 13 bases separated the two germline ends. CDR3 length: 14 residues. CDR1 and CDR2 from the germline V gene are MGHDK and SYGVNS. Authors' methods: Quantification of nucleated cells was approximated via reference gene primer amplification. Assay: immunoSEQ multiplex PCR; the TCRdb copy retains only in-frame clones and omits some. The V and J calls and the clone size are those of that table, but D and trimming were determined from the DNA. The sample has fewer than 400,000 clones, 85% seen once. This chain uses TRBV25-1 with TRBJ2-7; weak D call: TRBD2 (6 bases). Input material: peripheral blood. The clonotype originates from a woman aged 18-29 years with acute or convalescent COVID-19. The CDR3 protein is CASSPDSGSYEQYF. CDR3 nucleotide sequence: TGTGCCAGCAGCCCCGATAGCGGTTCCTACGAGCAGTACTTC.